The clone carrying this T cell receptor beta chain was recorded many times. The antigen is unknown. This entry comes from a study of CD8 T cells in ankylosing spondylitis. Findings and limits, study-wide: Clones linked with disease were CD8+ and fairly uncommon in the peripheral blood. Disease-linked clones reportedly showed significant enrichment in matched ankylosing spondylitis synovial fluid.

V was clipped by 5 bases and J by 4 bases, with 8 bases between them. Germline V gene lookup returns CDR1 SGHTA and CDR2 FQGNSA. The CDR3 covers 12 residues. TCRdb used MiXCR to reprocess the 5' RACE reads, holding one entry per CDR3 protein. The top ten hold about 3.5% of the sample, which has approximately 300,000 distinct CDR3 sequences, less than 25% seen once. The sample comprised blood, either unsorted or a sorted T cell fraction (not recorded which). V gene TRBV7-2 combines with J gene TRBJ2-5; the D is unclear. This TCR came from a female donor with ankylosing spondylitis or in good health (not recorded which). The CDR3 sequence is CASSRVGETQYF. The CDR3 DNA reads TGTGCCAGCAGCCGAGTGGGAGAGACCCAGTACTTC. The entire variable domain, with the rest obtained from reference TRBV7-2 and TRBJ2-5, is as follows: GAGVSQSPSNKVTEKGKDVELRCDPISGHTALYWYRQSLGQGLEFLIYFQGNSAPDKSGLPSDRFSAERTGGSVSTLTIQRTQQEDSAVYLCASSRVGETQYFGPGTRLLVL.